The subject of this entry is one TCR beta chain. The data were obtained in a study of beta chain features in type 1 diabetes. CD45RO/CCR7/CD25/CD127/CD95/CD27 separated CD4+ naive, central memory, regulatory and stem cell-like memory cells by sorting. Expressed TCRB transcripts were sequenced, since all the RNA that had been isolated was reverse transcribed. Sequencing was performed with immunoSEQ multiplex PCR; in TCRdb, only in-frame clones are kept and a portion is missing. This repertoire shows 80,000 to 90,000 clones, roughly 31% found once; its top ten account for 0.45%. This sequence originates from a woman between 18 and 29 years old in good health. Material: stem cell memory CD4+ T cells from blood.

In DNA, the CDR3 is TGTGCCAGCAGCCCAAGGGGGGAGGGGTCCGGGGAGCTGTTTTTT. Its translation is CASSPRGEGSGELFF. The chain combines TRBV9 with TRBJ2-2, with a weak D call TRBD2 (7 bases). CDR1 and CDR2 (germline): SGDLS, YYNGEE. The CDR3 is 15 amino acids. V lost 4 bases, J lost 6 bases, and 16 bases lay in between.